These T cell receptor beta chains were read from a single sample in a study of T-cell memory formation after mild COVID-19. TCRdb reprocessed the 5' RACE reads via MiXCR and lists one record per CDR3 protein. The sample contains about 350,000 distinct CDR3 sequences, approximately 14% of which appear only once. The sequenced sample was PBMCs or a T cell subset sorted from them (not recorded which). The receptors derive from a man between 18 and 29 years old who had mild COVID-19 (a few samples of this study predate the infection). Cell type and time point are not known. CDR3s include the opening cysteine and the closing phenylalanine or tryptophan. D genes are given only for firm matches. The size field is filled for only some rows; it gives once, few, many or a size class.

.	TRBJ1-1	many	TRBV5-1	TGCGCCAGCAGCCTGATGCTGGGGGACACTGAAGCTTTCTTT	CASSLMLGDTEAFF
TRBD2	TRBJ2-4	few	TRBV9	TGTGCCAGCAGGGCCGGGACTAGCGAGCCTCTAGCCAAAAACATTCAGTACTTC	CASRAGTSEPLAKNIQYF
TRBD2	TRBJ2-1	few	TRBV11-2	TGTGCCAGCAGCTTAGCCAACATAGCGGGAGCATACAATGAGCAGTTCTTC	CASSLANIAGAYNEQFF
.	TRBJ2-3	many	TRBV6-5	TGTGCCAGCAGTTATCAAGATACGCAGTATTTT	CASSYQDTQYF
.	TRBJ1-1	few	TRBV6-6	TGTGCCAGCAGTAAATTTGCGGGGGGAACCGAAGCTTTCTTT	CASSKFAGGTEAFF
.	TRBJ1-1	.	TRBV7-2	TGTGCCAGCAGCTTTTCCCCAGTGCAAGAAGCTTTCTTT	CASSFSPVQEAFF
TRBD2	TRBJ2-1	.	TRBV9	TGTGCCAGCAGCGTAGGCGGGGGGACCTACAATGAGCAGTTCTTC	CASSVGGGTYNEQFF
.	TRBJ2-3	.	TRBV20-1	TGCAGTGCTAGGTGGCAGGGAATTTTACATACGCAGTATTTT	CSARWQGILHTQYF
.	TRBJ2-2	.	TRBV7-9	TGTGCCAGCAGACCCAGGGGTACCGGGGAGCTGTTTTTT	CASRPRGTGELFF
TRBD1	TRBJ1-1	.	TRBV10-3	TGTGCCATCAAAGCCCGGGACAGCCGAGAAGCTTTCTTT	CAIKARDSREAFF
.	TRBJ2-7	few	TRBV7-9	TGTGCCAGCAGCTTTCGTTGGGTCGAGCAGTACTTC	CASSFRWVEQYF
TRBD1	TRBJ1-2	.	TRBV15	TGTGCCACCAGCGCCCGACAGGGCCTGTGGGGCTACACCTTC	CATSARQGLWGYTF
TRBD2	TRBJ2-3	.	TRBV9	TGTGCCAGCAGCGTATGGACTAGTGACACAGATACGCAGTATTTT	CASSVWTSDTDTQYF
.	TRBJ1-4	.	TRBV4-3	TGCGCCAGCAGCCAAGATCAATATGGCCTGAGAGAAAAACTGTTTTTT	CASSQDQYGLREKLFF
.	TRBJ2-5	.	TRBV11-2	TGTGCCAGCAGCCGTAACAGTCCTGAGACCCAGTACTTC	CASSRNSPETQYF
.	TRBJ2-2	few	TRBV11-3	TGTGCCAGTGGACTGACCACCGGGGAGCTGTTTTTT	CASGLTTGELFF